Presented here are 12 T cell receptor beta chains from one specimen sequenced in a study of blood T cell repertoires in COVID-19. Measured with immunoSEQ multiplex PCR; TCRdb has only the in-frame clones, and not every one. The sample shows fewer than 75,000 clones, over 75% of them seen only once. Sequenced material: peripheral blood. The receptors originated from a man in his 70s with acute or convalescent COVID-19.

The CDR3 reads CASSLGHRAYEQYF. The CDR3 coding sequence is TGTGCCAGCAGTTTGGGGCACAGGGCCTACGAGCAGTACTTC. The chain uses TRBV28 and TRBJ2-7; tentatively, D is TRBD1 (6 bases). V was cut by 3 bases and J by 2 bases, with 11 bases left in between. The CDR3 has 14 amino acids. Germline V gives CDR1 MDHEN, CDR2 SYDVKM.

The CDR3 bases are TGTGCCAGCAGTTACTCGACGAGGCAGCCAATCGATACGCAGTATTTT. Translated: CASSYSTRQPIDTQYF. V usage is TRBV6-5 and J usage is TRBJ2-3; no clear D gene. Germline CDR1 reads MNHEY; CDR2 reads SVGAGI. Trimming took off 0 bases at V and 6 bases at J, with 16 bases between the two ends. CDR3 size: 16 residues.

This rearrangement joins TRBV19 to TRBJ1-4; D is uncertain. The CDR3 has 14 amino acids. Germline loops: CDR1 LNHDA, CDR2 SQIVND (reference sequence). Trimming shortened V by 6 bases and J by 6 bases, and 14 bases separated the two germline ends. Here the CDR3 DNA reads TGTGCCAGTAGGTACCGTAGTTCCGATGAAAAACTGTTTTTT. It encodes CASRYRSSDEKLFF.

The V gene is TRBV11-2, the J gene TRBJ1-3; no definite D call. Germline V gene data show CDR1 as SGHAT and CDR2 as FQNNGV. The CDR3 runs 15 residues. V lost 4 bases, J lost 0 bases, and 10 bases lay in between. CDR3 nucleotides: TGTGCCAGCAGCTCAACAGTTAGCTCTGGAAACACCATATATTTT. Its protein is CASSSTVSSGNTIYF.

The chain is built from TRBV9 and TRBJ2-7; D is possibly TRBD1 (8 bases). The germline V gene has CDR1 SGDLS and CDR2 YYNGEE. This CDR3 comprises 14 residues. V was pared by 4 bases and J by 1 base, with 12 bases between. The chain's CDR3 is CASSTGGVSYEQYF. CDR3 nucleotide sequence: TGTGCCAGCAGCACAGGGGGGGTGTCCTACGAGCAGTACTTC.

The genes are TRBV7-8 and TRBJ2-3; possible D gene TRBD2, 5 bases. The CDR3 totals 16 residues. Germline loops: CDR1 SGHVS, CDR2 FQNEAQ. With 4 bases removed from V and 0 bases from J, the gap between germline ends came to 14 bases. CDR3 loop: CASSSQTGFSTDTQYF. The DNA for the CDR3 is TGTGCCAGCAGCTCTCAAACGGGGTTTAGCACAGATACGCAGTATTTT.

The chain recombines TRBV27 with TRBJ1-1; 7 bases map to TRBD1. Trimming removed 6 bases from V and 0 bases from J; junction bases left unmatched: 7. CDR3 length: 15 residues. CDR1 and CDR2 from the germline V gene are MNHEY and SMNVEV (reference sequence). The CDR3 DNA reads as TGTGCCAGCAGCGGGACAGCTTTCATGAACACTGAAGCTTTCTTT. Protein product: CASSGTAFMNTEAFF.

This clone was seen just once. CDR3 loop: CASSQDRSGELFF. The CDR3 region has the DNA TGTGCCAGCAGCCAAGATCGGTCCGGGGAGCTGTTTTTT. The chain employs TRBV3-1 (or the pseudogene TRBV3-2) and TRBJ2-2, with no clear D. There are 13 residues in the CDR3. Germline values: CDR1 LGHDT, CDR2 YNNKEL (reference sequence). Between the trimmed V and J ends, which lost 0 bases and 6 bases, there was a span of 5 bases.

V is TRBV6-5 and J is TRBJ1-1; possibly TRBD1 for D (6 bases). The germline CDR1 and CDR2 sequences are MNHEY and SVGAGI. This CDR3 is 15 amino acids long. V was clipped by 0 bases and J by 4 bases, with 12 bases between them. The CDR3 coding sequence is TGTGCCAGCAGTTACTCCAGGGGAACGGGCACTGAAGCTTTCTTT. Translated, it gives CASSYSRGTGTEAFF.

The V call is TRBV7-3, the J call TRBJ2-7, with D possibly matching TRBD2 (7 bases). This CDR3 contains 16 residues. Germline V lookup: CDR1 SGHTA, CDR2 FQGTGA. V lost 5 bases, J lost 1 base, and 18 bases lay in between. The CDR3: CASSPGRRGLSYEQYF. The DNA of the CDR3 is TGTGCCAGCAGCCCAGGAAGGCGGGGGCTTTCCTACGAGCAGTACTTC.

This chain joins TRBV9 and TRBJ2-2; a weak D match, TRBD1 (5 bases). Germline CDR1 SGDLS, CDR2 YYNGEE. The CDR3 runs to 14 residues. Trimming shortened V by 1 base and J by 7 bases, and 11 bases separated the two germline ends. The CDR3 loop is CASSVTQGVGELFF. The CDR3 DNA sequence: TGTGCCAGCAGCGTAACACAAGGGGTCGGGGAGCTGTTTTTT.

The chain uses TRBV18 and TRBJ2-7; TRBD1 matches 8 bases. Germline lookup yields CDR1 KGHSH and CDR2 LQKENI. The V segment lost 3 bases and the J segment 2 bases; nucleotides outside the gene matches: 3. The CDR3 contains 14 residues. The CDR3 is CASSPTGAPYEQYF. DNA for the CDR3: TGTGCCAGCTCACCGACAGGGGCCCCCTACGAGCAGTACTTC. Using reference TRBV18 and TRBJ2-7 for the parts outside the CDR3, the full variable domain is NAGVMQNPRHLVRRRGQEARLRCSPMKGHSHVYWYRQLPEEGLKFMVYLQKENIIDESGMPKERFSAEFPKEGPSILRIQQVVRGDSAAYFCASSPTGAPYEQYFGPGTRLTVT.